This TCR beta chain was sequenced during a study of Ad26.COV2.S vaccination and SARS-CoV-2 variants. Study background: Trial arm assignment for the donor was COV1001 Ad26.COV2.S. By the intramuscular route, Ad26.COV2.S was given once, or twice 56 days apart.

Whole-study findings and limits: Considerable breadth of spike-specific CD8+ and CD4+ T cell responses has reportedly been documented following vaccination.

As concerns this clone: Antigen unknown.

Sequencing was performed with immunoSEQ multiplex PCR; in TCRdb, only in-frame clones are kept and a portion is missing. The sample consists of about 350,000 clones, approximately 85% of them appearing once. Treatment noted: around 19 received Ad26.COV2.S at low or high dose, single or two shots; 5 received placebo; per-sample allocation not given. The samples date from day 63 after the first vaccine or placebo injection. In Boston, the donor was an adult between 18-55 years of age. The germline V gene has CDR1 MNHEY and CDR2 SVGAGI. J gave up 6 bases and V 6 bases, and 5 bases lay outside the gene matches. CDR3 length equals 14 residues.

The V call is TRBV6-5, the J call TRBJ2-1; the match to TRBD2 covers 10 bases. Source: peripheral blood, taken in a trial of Ad26.COV2.S vaccine versus placebo. This sequence was found in a person aged 18-60 years who received the Ad26.COV2.S COVID-19 vaccine or a placebo. CDR3 protein: CASRGTSASNEQFF. CDR3 in DNA: TGTGCCAGCAGGGGGACTAGCGCCTCCAATGAGCAGTTCTTC.